These 32 T cell receptor beta chains came from one sample sequenced in a study of T cell repertoires in cytomegalovirus infection. TCRdb reprocessed the reads with MiXCR, giving one entry per CDR3 protein. The data contain about 220,000 distinct CDR3 sequences, approximately 38% of them seen just once; the ten biggest clones take up around 60%. What these receptors recognize is not known. The sample consisted of CD8+ T cells from cultured PBMCs, taken from culture after CMV antigen stimulation. These receptors were collected from a human donor in good health (CMV status not recorded). Some clones in this sample may be carry-over from other donors' samples.

This clonotype has a handful of counts. The rearrangement uses TRBV7-2 and TRBJ2-1; tentatively, D is TRBD2 (7 bases). CDR1 is SGHTA and CDR2 is FQGNSA in the germline V gene. The CDR3 length is 16 residues. With 11 bases removed from V and 1 base from J, the gap between germline ends came to 21 bases. This CDR3 reads CARFGRGASSYNEQFF. Here the CDR3 DNA reads TGTGCCCGTTTCGGTCGGGGGGCCTCGTCCTACAATGAGCAGTTCTTC.

A note on this clonotype: The junction departs from the called germline gene at one end, perhaps through a read error. The chain combines TRBV6-1 with TRBJ1-4; weak D call: TRBD1 (6 bases). This CDR3 has 16 amino acids. Germline CDR1 MNHNS, CDR2 SASEGT. CDR3 nucleotide sequence: TGTGCCAGCAGTCAGGACGGTGGGGGGGCTAATGAAAAACTGTTATTT. It specifies CASSQDGGGANEKLLF.

This clonotype turned up a few times. The rearrangement uses TRBV7-4 and TRBJ2-2; TRBD2 might be the D (5 bases). The CDR3 length is 12 residues. Trimming cost V 4 bases and J 7 bases, with 7 bases left between them. The V gene's germline CDR1 is SGHVT and CDR2 SQSDAQ. The CDR3 coding sequence is TGTGCCAGCAGCTCTAGCATCGGGGAGCTGTTTTTT. This translates into CASSSSIGELFF.

The chain recombines TRBV20-1 with TRBJ1-5; TRBD1 might be the D (5 bases). CDR3 length: 16 residues. Germline lookup yields CDR1 DFQATT and CDR2 SNEGSKA (reference sequence). The germline V and J ends were trimmed by 1 base and 7 bases, with 20 bases remaining between them. The CDR3 spells CSARVGPGLHRQPQHF. DNA of the CDR3: TGCAGTGCTAGAGTAGGCCCGGGACTCCATCGGCAGCCCCAGCATTTT.

V is TRBV30 and J is TRBJ1-1, with a possible D match to TRBD1 (5 bases). With 0 bases removed from V and 8 bases from J, the gap between germline ends came to 10 bases. Germline values: CDR1 GTSNPN, CDR2 SVGIG (reference sequence). CDR3 length: 12 amino acids. In DNA form, the CDR3 reads TGTGCCTGGAGTGTAGTGGGGGTGGAAGCTTTCTTT. Its protein product is CAWSVVGVEAFF.

This clonotype has ten or more counts. The chain uses TRBV7-8 and TRBJ2-3; D may be TRBD2 (6 bases). The CDR3 loop spans 16 amino acids. The V gene lost 5 bases and the J gene lost 4 bases, with 19 bases spanning the gap. Germline V gives CDR1 SGHVS, CDR2 FQNEAQ. CDR3 sequence reads: CASSPGRQGLSDTQYF. CDR3 DNA: TGTGCCAGCAGCCCCGGACGCCAGGGACTCTCAGATACGCAGTATTTT.

The genes are TRBV7-9 and TRBJ2-3; no reliable D call. Germline values: CDR1 SEHNR, CDR2 FQNEAQ (reference sequence). The CDR3 covers 10 residues. The V end lost 11 bases, the J end lost 6 bases, and 9 bases lay between the germline ends. CDR3 sequence reads: CAVIIDTQYF. CDR3 coding DNA: TGTGCCGTCATAATCGATACGCAGTATTTT.

The rearrangement uses TRBV7-2 and TRBJ2-4, with D hard to call. CDR1 and CDR2 from the germline V gene are SGHTA and FQGNSA. The CDR3 is 12 residues long. V lost 5 bases to trimming and J lost 10 bases, with 12 bases between them. DNA for the CDR3: TGTGCCAGCAGCCCCTCCAAACGGATTCAGTACTTC. Its protein product is CASSPSKRIQYF.

The V gene is TRBV10-3, the J gene TRBJ2-7, with 8 nucleotides matching TRBD1. CDR1 is ENHRY and CDR2 is SYGVKD in the germline V gene. Unmatched junction bases numbered 10, after V lost 6 bases and J lost 6 bases. The length of the CDR3 is 14 residues. CDR3 coding DNA: TGTGCCATCAGCTCCGGGACAGGCGCTCTCGAGCAGTACTTC. Protein product: CAISSGTGALEQYF.

A word on this clonotype: A read error may be the cause here, since a much bigger clone is one base away. The J gene is TRBJ1-4, the V gene TRBV29-1; no firm D call. CDR1 and CDR2 from the germline V gene are SQVTM and ANQGSEA. This CDR3 region has 11 residues. The CDR3 loop is CSVATNEKLLF. CDR3 sequence (DNA): TGCAGCGTTGCAACTAATGAAAAACTGTTATTT.

V gene TRBV2 combines with J gene TRBJ2-7; D is possibly TRBD1 or TRBD2 (6 bases each). Germline-derived CDR1 and CDR2 are SNHLY and FYNNEI. V lost 2 bases, J lost 2 bases, and 13 bases lay in between. CDR3 size: 15 residues. CDR3 protein: CASSEWDGGTYEQYF. The CDR3 bases are TGTGCCAGCAGTGAATGGGACGGGGGCACCTACGAGCAGTACTTC.

The chain joins TRBV27 to TRBJ2-5; 10 bases are a match to TRBD1. J gave up 7 bases and V 7 bases, and 21 bases lay outside the gene matches. The CDR3 is made up of 18 amino acids. The germline V gene has CDR1 MNHEY and CDR2 SMNVEV (reference sequence). The CDR3 DNA reads TGTGCCAGCACCACAATCTCTCCGACAGGGGGCATAGATGGGACCCAGTACTTC. Residues: CASTTISPTGGIDGTQYF.

This clonotype was counted only a few times. The genes are TRBV12-3 or TRBV12-4 and TRBJ2-1; D unresolved. The CDR3 runs 12 residues. Trimming left V 6 bases short and J 3 bases short, with 6 bases between. CDR3 nucleotide sequence: TGTGCCAGCAGCTGGAACTACAATGAGCAGTTCTTC. Translation gives CASSWNYNEQFF.

The chain has TRBV12-3 or TRBV12-4 and TRBJ1-3, with D possibly matching TRBD1 (5 bases). V was shortened by 6 bases and J by 0 bases, with 15 bases between the two germline ends. This CDR3 is 16 amino acids long. CDR3 bases: TGTGCCAGCAGCCCCCCCGGGACGGACTCTGGAAACACCATATATTTT. This encodes CASSPPGTDSGNTIYF.

The rearrangement links TRBV7-6 to TRBJ1-5, with D unclear. Germline V gene data show CDR1 as SGHVS and CDR2 as FNYEAQ. The ends were cut back, 1 base at V and 6 bases at J, with 10 bases in the middle. The CDR3 spans 14 residues. CDR3 in DNA: TGTGCCAGCAGCTTAGATTTGGGATTTCAGCCCCAGCATTTT. Its protein product is CASSLDLGFQPQHF.

This rearrangement joins TRBV27 to TRBJ2-7; 7 bases are shared with TRBD1. After removal of 6 bases from V and 9 bases from J, the junction contained 14 bases not matched to a gene. The CDR3 spans 14 residues. Germline V gene lookup returns CDR1 MNHEY and CDR2 SMNVEV (reference sequence). CDR3 sequence reads: CASRGTESWKGQYF. CDR3 DNA: TGTGCCAGCAGAGGGACAGAATCTTGGAAAGGGCAGTACTTC.

There are many counts of this clonotype. This chain uses TRBV7-2 with TRBJ1-4; D remains ambiguous. Germline CDR1 SGHTA, CDR2 FQGNSA. The CDR3 spans 16 residues. Trimming shortened V by 1 base and J by 0 bases, and 9 bases separated the two germline ends. DNA for the CDR3: TGTGCCAGCAGCTTAGGGGGTCCTGCAACTAATGAAAAACTGTTTTTT. Encoded protein: CASSLGGPATNEKLFF.

This clonotype was counted between two and nine times. One junction end disagrees with the germline gene, perhaps due to a read error. The J gene is TRBJ1-1, the V gene TRBV4-1, with D unresolved. The CDR3 contains 15 residues. The V gene's germline CDR1 is MGHRA and CDR2 YSYEKL. The DNA of the CDR3 is TGCGCCAGCAGCCAAGAAGGTTCCGGGCCAGTCCTTTCGCGATTT. Its protein product is CASSQEGSGPVLSRF.

The V gene is TRBV7-6, the J gene TRBJ2-1; 9 bases line up with TRBD2. The CDR3 runs 16 residues. Germline CDR1 is SGHVS and CDR2 is FNYEAQ. J was trimmed by 8 bases and V by 2 bases; bases with no gene match: 10. CDR3 DNA: TGTGCCAGCAGCTTATGGCTTGCGGGAGGGCCCGATGAGCAGTTCTTC. As protein: CASSLWLAGGPDEQFF.

The rearrangement joins TRBV7-8 to TRBJ2-4; D is possibly TRBD2 (6 bases). The CDR3 loop spans 17 amino acids. The germline gives CDR1 SGHVS, CDR2 FQNEAQ. V was cut by 7 bases and J by 0 bases, with 19 bases left in between. CDR3 nucleotides: TGTGCCAGCACCCCGAGGGAGGAGGGCTTAGCCAAAAACATTCAGTACTTC. It translates to CASTPREEGLAKNIQYF.

The chain is built from TRBV9 and TRBJ2-1; 8 bases fit TRBD2. Germline CDR1 and CDR2: SGDLS and YYNGEE. V shed 2 bases and J 6 bases; nucleotides not matched to a gene: 7. The CDR3 runs to 15 residues. Here the CDR3 DNA reads TGTGCCAGCAGCGTCGGTAGCGGGATCGTCAATGAGCAGTTCTTC. It translates to CASSVGSGIVNEQFF.

The chain carries TRBV7-6 and TRBJ1-6; no reliable D call. The CDR3 totals 14 residues. Trimming took 5 bases from V and 10 from J, leaving 15 bases between them. Germline loops: CDR1 SGHVS, CDR2 FNYEAQ. CDR3 amino acids: CASSLEGPGSPLHF. CDR3 coding DNA: TGTGCCAGCAGCCTGGAGGGCCCCGGCTCACCCCTCCACTTT.

This chain connects TRBV11-2 to TRBJ1-1; TRBD1 is a possible D gene (5 bases). CDR3 length: 14 residues. V was cut by 0 bases and J by 5 bases, with 10 bases left in between. Germline V gives CDR1 SGHAT, CDR2 FQNNGV. This CDR3 reads CASSLDRGKTEAFF. CDR3 coding DNA: TGTGCCAGCAGCTTAGACCGGGGGAAAACTGAAGCTTTCTTT.

V and J are TRBV7-2 and TRBJ2-5; D is possibly TRBD2 (5 bases). CDR3 length equals 15 residues. Trimming cost V 4 bases and J 4 bases, with 16 bases left between them. The germline CDR1 and CDR2 sequences are SGHTA and FQGNSA. CDR3 in DNA: TGTGCCAGCAGCTCCACCGTCGGGGTTGGAGAGACCCAGTACTTC. This sequence encodes CASSSTVGVGETQYF.

The chain recombines TRBV14 with TRBJ2-1; D possibly corresponds to TRBD2 (5 bases). The CDR3 covers 15 residues. Deletions cut 0 bases from V and 9 bases from J, with 15 bases between. Looked up from germline, CDR1 is SGHDN and CDR2 is FVKESK. This chain's CDR3 is CASSQEGLGAFEQFF. Written as DNA, the CDR3 is TGTGCCAGCAGCCAAGAGGGTTTGGGAGCGTTTGAGCAGTTCTTC.

There are a few counts of this clonotype. This sequence joins TRBV28 and TRBJ1-6; D perhaps matches TRBD1 (6 bases). The V gene lost 3 bases and the J gene lost 11 bases, with 8 bases spanning the gap. From germline, CDR1 is MDHEN and CDR2 SYDVKM. The CDR3 is 12 residues long. Here the CDR3 reads CASSFKGAPLHF. Here the CDR3 DNA reads TGTGCCAGCAGTTTCAAGGGGGCACCCCTCCACTTT.

This clonotype was found a few times. The V call is TRBV10-3, the J call TRBJ2-5; no definite D call. The CDR3 covers 12 residues. V shed 3 bases and J shed 2 bases, with 4 bases lying between them. Looked up from germline, CDR1 is ENHRY and CDR2 is SYGVKD. The CDR3 here is CAISDGQETQYF. Here the CDR3 DNA reads TGTGCCATCAGTGACGGGCAAGAGACCCAGTACTTC.

The rearrangement joins TRBV30 to TRBJ1-2; D uncertain. This CDR3 spans 16 amino acids. Germline assignment: CDR1 GTSNPN and CDR2 SVGIG (reference sequence). V gave up 0 bases and J gave up 5 bases, with 19 bases separating them. CDR3 region: CAWSVIGNRDLYGYTF. The CDR3 DNA reads TGTGCCTGGAGTGTAATTGGTAACCGCGACTTATATGGCTACACCTTC.

The gene calls are TRBV19 and TRBJ2-3, with a possible D match to TRBD2 (6 bases). There are 18 residues in the CDR3. V gave up 6 bases and J gave up 14 bases, with 36 bases separating them. The germline CDR1 and CDR2 sequences are LNHDA and SQIVND (reference sequence). In DNA, the CDR3 is TGTGCCAGTAGAATGTACGGACTCGGGGGTCTTAACACAGATACGACGTATTTT. Residues: CASRMYGLGGLNTDTTYF.

This clonotype has only a few counts. The J gene is TRBJ2-1, the V gene TRBV14, with 8 bases fitting TRBD2. Trimming cost V 4 bases and J 4 bases; bases outside gene matches: 3. Germline CDR1 reads SGHDN; CDR2 reads FVKESK. This CDR3 comprises 14 residues. The CDR3 reads CASSPGLAYNEQFF. The CDR3 coding sequence is TGTGCCAGCAGCCCCGGACTAGCATACAATGAGCAGTTCTTC.

The chain joins TRBV30 to TRBJ1-1, with a tentative D call TRBD1 (5 bases). Germline loops: CDR1 GTSNPN, CDR2 SVGIG (reference sequence). This CDR3 is 14 amino acids long. Trimming shortened V by 0 bases and J by 4 bases, and 12 bases separated the two germline ends. This CDR3 is CAWSVGGTSTEAFF. The CDR3 DNA reads TGTGCCTGGAGTGTTGGTGGGACGAGCACTGAAGCTTTCTTT.

This clonotype was recorded a few times. V gene TRBV11-1 combines with J gene TRBJ2-1; 9 nucleotides line up with TRBD1. CDR3 size: 21 residues. The V gene's germline CDR1 is SGHAT and CDR2 FQDESV (reference sequence). V gave up 6 bases and J gave up 10 bases; unmatched junction bases: 31. CDR3 sequence (DNA): TGTGCCAGCAGACTTGAAAGCTTAGAAGGAGGTGGGGACAGGGTATGGGAAGAGCAGTTCTTC. This sequence encodes CASRLESLEGGGDRVWEEQFF. Filled out from reference TRBV11-1 and TRBJ2-1, the complete variable domain reads EAEVAQSPRYKITEKSQAVAFWCDPISGHATLYWYRQILGQGPELLVQFQDESVVDDSQLPKDRFSAERLKGVDSTLKIQPAELGDSAMYLCASRLESLEGGGDRVWEEQFFGPGTRLTVL.